The present T cell receptor beta chain was sequenced within a study of blood T cell repertoires in COVID-19. Looking at the study overall: Spain, Italy and the United States supplied samples that represented acute and convalescent COVID-19.

V lost 0 bases, J lost 3 bases, and 9 bases stayed unmatched. The CDR3 covers 17 residues. Per the germline V gene, CDR1 is SGHDT and CDR2 is YYEEEE. Per the original methods: Nucleated cell number was recorded as an estimate derived from reference gene primer amplification. The method was immunoSEQ multiplex PCR; TCRdb's version includes in-frame clones alone and lacks a portion of them. V and J calls and clone size follow that table, whereas D and trimming were derived from the DNA. The table shows about 240,000 clones, with about 83% occurring only once. The chain joins TRBV5-6 to TRBJ1-2; 9 bases are a match to TRBD1. This receptor was obtained from a human donor in a cohort sampled during active COVID-19. Sequenced sample: peripheral blood. The CDR3 sequence: CASSLGQGVNLYYGYTF. The CDR3 DNA reads TGTGCCAGCAGCTTGGGACAGGGGGTGAACCTGTACTATGGCTACACCTTC.